These 17 T cell receptor beta chains originate from one sample sequenced in a study of long-term antiretroviral therapy in people with HIV. Run at survey level, the immunoSEQ assay was version v3.0. Some clones are missing from TCRdb's copy, which holds only in-frame ones; the method was immunoSEQ multiplex PCR. The sample yields 25,000 to 30,000 clones, around 83% seen once. This specimen was unsorted PBMCs, taken 0.4 years after starting antiretroviral therapy. The receptors originated from a man between 18 and 29 years old with HIV.

This rearrangement joins TRBV6-5 to TRBJ1-5; TRBD1 might be the D (5 bases). Germline V gene data show CDR1 as MNHEY and CDR2 as SVGAGI. This CDR3 is built from 15 residues. Trimming took off 2 bases at V and 7 bases at J, with 15 bases between the two ends. The CDR3: CASSYRAGYGQPQHF. CDR3 nucleotide sequence: TGTGCCAGCAGTTACCGGGCAGGGTACGGCCAGCCCCAGCATTTT.

This rearrangement joins TRBV28 to TRBJ2-7; unclear D gene. This CDR3 has 12 amino acids. Germline V gene data show CDR1 as MDHEN and CDR2 as SYDVKM. Trimming removed 4 bases from V and 1 base from J, with 5 bases in between. The CDR3 coding sequence is TGTGCCAGCAGTTGGAGTTCCTACGAGCAGTACTTC. Its protein product is CASSWSSYEQYF.

The rearrangement joins TRBV9 to TRBJ2-1; 10 bases line up with TRBD2. Trimming took 3 bases from V and 3 from J; bases not matched to a gene: 3. CDR3 size: 15 residues. Germline CDR1 and CDR2: SGDLS and YYNGEE. The CDR3 is CASSGTSGIYNEQFF. The CDR3 DNA is TGTGCCAGCAGCGGCACTAGCGGGATCTACAATGAGCAGTTCTTC.

The chain joins TRBV5-1 to TRBJ2-7; D is perhaps TRBD1 or TRBD2 (6 bases each). Germline CDR1 is SGHRS and CDR2 is YFSETQ. CDR3 size: 16 residues. V dropped 0 bases and J dropped 3 bases, with 16 bases sitting between them. As DNA, the CDR3 is TGCGCCAGCAGCTTGGAGTGGGGGGCAGGTCTCTACGAGCAGTACTTC. Translated: CASSLEWGAGLYEQYF.

This chain uses TRBV4-1 with TRBJ2-1; D tentatively fits TRBD1 or TRBD2 (5 bases each). The germline V gene has CDR1 MGHRA and CDR2 YSYEKL. Trimming took off 3 bases at V and 7 bases at J, with 16 bases between the two ends. CDR3 size: 15 residues. CDR3: CASSHRDPGENEQFF. The CDR3 region has the DNA TGCGCCAGCAGCCACCGGGACCCTGGGGAGAATGAGCAGTTCTTC.

CDR3 DNA: TGTGCCAGCCCACTCGTCTCGGGCAGGGATTACGAGCAGTACTTC. Translating it yields CASPLVSGRDYEQYF. The V call is TRBV6-1, the J call TRBJ2-7, with a tentative D call TRBD1 (5 bases). CDR1 MNHNS and CDR2 SASEGT come from the germline V gene. The V and J ends lost 8 bases and 4 bases respectively, with 21 bases between them. The CDR3 extends over 15 amino acids.

The chain has TRBV6-1 and TRBJ1-2, with 7 nucleotides matching TRBD1. The V gene's germline CDR1 is MNHNS and CDR2 SASEGT. The CDR3 loop spans 14 amino acids. J lost 3 bases, V lost 7 bases, and 8 bases had no gene match. CDR3 in DNA: TGTGCCAGCATCGAAAGAACAGGGGACTATGGCTACACCTTC. This translates into CASIERTGDYGYTF.

The V call is TRBV19, the J call TRBJ2-7; TRBD1 matches at 9 bases. The CDR3 has 14 residues. J was trimmed by 3 bases and V by 4 bases; bases with no gene match: 4. Germline assignment: CDR1 LNHDA and CDR2 SQIVND (reference sequence). Here the CDR3 DNA reads TGTGCCAGTAGTACTGGACAGGGGAACTACGAGCAGTACTTC. This translates into CASSTGQGNYEQYF.

This chain links TRBV27 with TRBJ2-1; D ambiguous. Between the trimmed V and J ends, which lost 8 bases and 9 bases, there was a span of 17 bases. This CDR3 is 13 amino acids long. Germline assignment: CDR1 MNHEY and CDR2 SMNVEV (reference sequence). CDR3 loop: CASEDPTTGEQFF. In DNA form, the CDR3 reads TGTGCCAGCGAGGACCCCACAACGGGTGAGCAGTTCTTC.

The CDR3 protein is CASSLNFRDRGFYGYTF. DNA for the CDR3: TGTGCCAGCAGCTTGAACTTCCGGGACCGAGGTTTCTATGGCTACACCTTC. The V gene is TRBV5-4, the J gene TRBJ1-2, with D tentatively TRBD1 (5 bases). The germline V and J ends were trimmed by 1 base and 4 bases, with 20 bases remaining between them. CDR3 length equals 17 residues. Germline values: CDR1 SGHNT, CDR2 YYREEE (reference sequence).

The chain has TRBV5-1 and TRBJ1-1; no firm D call. The V and J ends lost 0 bases and 0 bases respectively, with 9 bases between them. The CDR3 covers 15 residues. Germline V CDR1 and CDR2: SGHRS, YFSETQ. This CDR3 is CASSLEPVVNTEAFF. The DNA for the CDR3 is TGCGCCAGCAGCTTGGAGCCCGTCGTGAACACTGAAGCTTTCTTT.

J is TRBJ2-7 and V is TRBV13; TRBD1 matches 7 bases. Per germline, CDR1 PRHDT and CDR2 FYEKMQ (reference sequence). With 7 bases clipped from V and 6 bases from J, the junction kept 12 bases outside the gene matches. This CDR3 has 14 amino acids. The CDR3, as DNA: TGTGCCAGCAATTCAGACAGGGCGATAGGCGAGCAGTACTTC. Translating it yields CASNSDRAIGEQYF.

CDR3 in DNA: TGTGCCAGCACGGGACCTAGGACAGTCCCCTACGAGCAGTACTTC. Amino acid sequence: CASTGPRTVPYEQYF. V is TRBV28 and J is TRBJ2-7, with a weak D call TRBD1 (6 bases). This CDR3 spans 15 amino acids. Trimming took 7 bases from V and 2 from J, leaving 18 bases between them. Per germline, CDR1 MDHEN and CDR2 SYDVKM.

This clone came up once. This chain joins TRBV7-3 and TRBJ1-2; unclear D gene. The germline V and J ends were trimmed by 0 bases and 6 bases, with 14 bases remaining between them. Germline assignment: CDR1 SGHTA and CDR2 FQGTGA. The CDR3 is 15 amino acids. The CDR3 region has the DNA TGTGCCAGCAGCTTAACAGGGAACCCTCGTGATGGCTACACCTTC. This translates into CASSLTGNPRDGYTF.

The chain is built from TRBV5-5 and TRBJ2-7, with D unclear. Germline-derived CDR1 and CDR2 are SGHKS and YYEKEE (reference sequence). The CDR3 has 16 amino acids. Trimming pared 0 bases from V and 0 bases from J, leaving 13 bases between. The CDR3 loop is CASSLEGQVFSYEQYF. In DNA, the CDR3 is TGTGCCAGCAGCTTGGAGGGTCAGGTTTTCTCCTACGAGCAGTACTTC.

The V and J genes are TRBV5-1 and TRBJ2-7; D might be TRBD1 or TRBD2, each matching 5 bases. CDR3 length: 15 amino acids. V dropped 4 bases and J dropped 2 bases, with 16 bases sitting between them. Germline-derived CDR1 and CDR2 are SGHRS and YFSETQ. Here the CDR3 reads CASSLSSGDAYEQYF. DNA of the CDR3: TGCGCCAGCAGCCTGTCGAGTGGGGACGCCTACGAGCAGTACTTC.

V usage is TRBV7-9 and J usage is TRBJ1-1; D is unclear. The CDR3 length is 11 residues. Germline V gene sequence: CDR1 SEHNR, CDR2 FQNEAQ (reference sequence). V lost 10 bases to trimming and J lost 4 bases, with 10 bases between them. CDR3 sequence: CATTRATEAFF. The CDR3 DNA is TGTGCCACAACCCGGGCCACTGAAGCTTTCTTT.